These 8 T cell receptor beta chains share one sample of origin, sequenced in a study of T cell repertoires in cytomegalovirus infection. For these TCRs, the target antigens are not known. MiXCR, applied by TCRdb to the reads, yields one record per CDR3 protein. This table holds tens of thousands of distinct CDR3 sequences, approximately 20% found once. Sequenced here: CD8+ T cells from cultured PBMCs, sampled from culture after CMV antigen stimulation. All receptors come from a human donor in good health (CMV status not recorded). Some clones in this sample may be carry-over from other donors' samples.

In this sample, this clonotype turned up once. The V and J genes are TRBV3-1 and TRBJ2-7; 13 nucleotides line up with TRBD2. The V gene end was trimmed by 5 bases and the J gene end by 3 bases; junction bases not matched to a gene: 4. This CDR3 is built from 15 residues. Per the germline V gene, CDR1 is LGHDT and CDR2 is YNNKEL (reference sequence). The chain's CDR3 is CASSEGLAGDYEQYF. CDR3 nucleotide sequence: TGTGCCAGCAGCGAAGGACTAGCGGGGGACTACGAGCAGTACTTC.

This rearrangement joins TRBV7-6 to TRBJ1-1; possible D gene TRBD1, 6 bases. Germline CDR1 and CDR2: SGHVS and FNYEAQ. V lost 5 bases and J lost 5, with 18 bases in between. The CDR3 extends over 15 amino acids. The CDR3 DNA reads as TGTGCCAGCAGCCACGGACAGTTAGGCGGAACTGAAGCTTTCTTT. Protein sequence: CASSHGQLGGTEAFF. The full variable domain, completed using reference TRBV7-6 and TRBJ1-1, is GAGVSQSPRYKVTKRGQDVALRCDPISGHVSLYWYRQALGQGPEFLTYFNYEAQQDKSGLPNDRFSAERPEGSISTLTIQRTEQRDSAMYRCASSHGQLGGTEAFFGQGTRLTVV.

The rearrangement uses TRBV7-2 and TRBJ2-3; 12 nucleotides align to TRBD2. J was trimmed by 3 bases and V by 5 bases; bases with no gene match: 6. Germline V gene sequence: CDR1 SGHTA, CDR2 FQGNSA. The CDR3 has 16 amino acids. The CDR3 nucleotides are TGTGCCAGCAGCCCCTCTAGCGGGGGGGGGACAGATACGCAGTATTTT. Translated: CASSPSSGGGTDTQYF. Full variable domain (rest looked up from reference TRBV7-2 and TRBJ2-3): GAGVSQSPSNKVTEKGKDVELRCDPISGHTALYWYRQSLGQGLEFLIYFQGNSAPDKSGLPSDRFSAERTGGSVSTLTIQRTQQEDSAVYLCASSPSSGGGTDTQYFGPGTRLTVL.

This chain joins TRBV6-2 or TRBV6-3 and TRBJ1-5; D might be TRBD1 (6 bases). Looked up from germline, CDR1 is MNHEY and CDR2 is SVGEGT. This CDR3 contains 17 residues. V was cut by 7 bases and J by 0 bases, with 19 bases left in between. The CDR3 coding sequence is TGTGCCAGCACCAACCCCGCCAGGGGATATAGCAATCAGCCCCAGCATTTT. Encoded protein: CASTNPARGYSNQPQHF.

The chain carries TRBV7-2 and TRBJ2-1, with TRBD2 identical over 7 bases. Germline assignment: CDR1 SGHTA and CDR2 FQGNSA. The V segment lost 2 bases and the J segment 0 bases; nucleotides outside the gene matches: 4. This CDR3 has 16 residues. DNA of the CDR3: TGTGCCAGCAGCTTAATAGCGGGTGGCTCCTACAATGAGCAGTTCTTC. Encoded protein: CASSLIAGGSYNEQFF.

V is TRBV7-9 and J is TRBJ2-3; D not certain. This CDR3 has 16 residues. Germline loops: CDR1 SEHNR, CDR2 FQNEAQ (reference sequence). V lost 7 bases, J lost 7 bases, and 24 bases lay in between. Here the CDR3 reads CASTSTRQSEMNTQYF. CDR3 bases: TGTGCCAGCACATCTACCCGGCAGAGTGAAATGAATACGCAGTATTTT.

This clonotype appeared a few times. The V call is TRBV10-3, the J call TRBJ2-3, with D tentatively TRBD1 (6 bases). CDR1 and CDR2 (germline): ENHRY, SYGVKD. This CDR3 spans 16 amino acids. V dropped 1 base and J dropped 3 bases, with 14 bases sitting between them. Written as DNA, the CDR3 is TGTGCCATCAGTGAGTTGGGGGCGAGTCGGACAGATACGCAGTATTTT. This gives the protein CAISELGASRTDTQYF.

This clonotype was seen only once. The germline gene is not matched at one end of the junction; a read error may be the cause. The chain uses TRBV6-5 and TRBJ2-7; the D is unclear. The CDR3 is 14 amino acids. CDR1 is MNHEY and CDR2 is SVGAGI in the germline V gene. Written as DNA, the CDR3 is TGTGCCCGCAGTTATAAATTGAGCTCCTACGAGCAGTACTTC. Protein product: CARSYKLSSYEQYF.